The next 24 T cell receptor beta chains were all read from a single sample in a study of molecular identifiers for immune sequencing clone quantification. TCRdb re-derived calls from the PCR reads in MiXCR, one entry per CDR3 protein. The sample holds 490,000 or so distinct CDR3 sequences, about 22% seen once. Source material: naive CD8+ T cells from blood, with Jurkat cell RNA spiked in. The sample's subset: FACS-sorted CD8+CD4-CCR7+CD45RA+ naive T cells. Receptor source: a human donor in good health. Some libraries in this study had Jurkat cell RNA spiked in.

There are many counts of this clonotype. The genes are TRBV4-3 and TRBJ1-3, with D unresolved. The CDR3 has 16 amino acids. The V gene's germline CDR1 is LGHNA and CDR2 YSLEER. V shed 0 bases and J shed 0 bases, with 9 bases lying between them. CDR3 DNA: TGCGCCAGCAGCCAAGATAAGATATCCTCTGGAAACACCATATATTTT. Translated: CASSQDKISSGNTIYF.

Only a few counts were recorded for this clonotype. The V call is TRBV29-1, the J call TRBJ2-1, with 9 bases that match TRBD1. Germline V lookup: CDR1 SQVTM, CDR2 ANQGSEA. The CDR3 has 13 amino acids. J was trimmed by 4 bases and V by 4 bases; bases with no gene match: 2. In nucleotides, the CDR3 is TGCAGCGTTGGACAGGGGGATTACAATGAGCAGTTCTTC. This sequence encodes CSVGQGDYNEQFF.

There are a few counts of this clonotype. The V call is TRBV19, the J call TRBJ1-5, with a possible D match to TRBD1 (5 bases). With 3 bases removed from V and 6 bases from J, the gap between germline ends came to 15 bases. The V gene's germline CDR1 is LNHDA and CDR2 SQIVND (reference sequence). This CDR3 comprises 15 residues. DNA of the CDR3: TGTGCCAGTAGTATGGTCCCCAGGGAAAGTCAGCCCCAGCATTTT. It translates to CASSMVPRESQPQHF.

As concerns this clonotype: Given a much more abundant clone one base away, this may be a read error. The CDR3 region has the DNA TGTGCCAGCAACTATGGCCAGGGACAAAACTCACCCCTCCACTTT. Amino acid sequence: CASNYGQGQNSPLHF. This chain joins TRBV9 and TRBJ1-6, with D possibly matching TRBD1 (6 bases). V lost 6 bases to trimming and J lost 10 bases, with 20 bases between them. Germline V gene sequence: CDR1 SGDLS, CDR2 YYNGEE. The CDR3 has 15 residues.

This clonotype was picked up a small number of times. The CDR3 nucleotides read TGTGCCAGCAGCTCAACAGGGGACGGGACCCAGTACTTC. It codes for CASSSTGDGTQYF. The chain recombines TRBV28 with TRBJ2-5; 7 nucleotides match TRBD1. This CDR3 is 13 amino acids long. V was pared by 6 bases and J by 7 bases, with 8 bases of the junction left unmatched. CDR1 MDHEN and CDR2 SYDVKM come from the germline V gene.

The CDR3 nucleotides read TGTGCCAGCAGCGTGTTGGAGACAGGGTTTTTCGATACGCAGTATTTT. It is translated as CASSVLETGFFDTQYF. V gene TRBV9 combines with J gene TRBJ2-3; 7 bases fit TRBD1. CDR1 is SGDLS, CDR2 YYNGEE, per germline. The junction had 12 bases not matched to a gene; V was cut back by 2 bases and J by 6 bases. This CDR3 comprises 16 residues.

As regards this clonotype: A much larger clone is a single base away; this may be a read error. This chain connects TRBV5-1 to TRBJ2-7; 10 bases align to TRBD2. From germline, CDR1 is SGHRS and CDR2 YFSETQ. The CDR3 consists of 14 residues. The CDR3 region has the DNA TGCGCCAGCAGCTTTACTAGCGGGGCGTACGGGCAGTACTTC. Amino acid sequence: CASSFTSGAYGQYF.

The chain employs TRBV13 and TRBJ2-5, with D possibly matching TRBD2 (5 bases). The CDR3 extends over 16 amino acids. The ends were cut back, 5 bases at V and 2 bases at J, with 18 bases in the middle. The germline V gene encodes CDR1 PRHDT and CDR2 FYEKMQ (reference sequence). The CDR3 here is CASSAGGSGIQETQYF. The CDR3 coding sequence is TGTGCCAGCAGCGCCGGAGGCAGCGGAATACAAGAGACCCAGTACTTC.

This clonotype occurred once. A much bigger clone sits one base away, suggesting this may be a read error. The rearrangement links TRBV6-5 to TRBJ2-7; possible D gene TRBD1, 5 bases. The CDR3 extends over 14 amino acids. Germline CDR1 MNHEY, CDR2 SVGAGI. Trimming took 1 base from V and 0 from J, leaving 7 bases between them. CDR3 sequence: CASSYFDSSYEQYF. CDR3 sequence (DNA): TGTGCCAGCAGTTACTTCGACAGCTCCTACGAGCAGTACTTC.

On this clonotype itself: Possible read error: a much larger clone is one base away. Because it lacks the conserved phenylalanine or tryptophan at the end, this CDR3 is likely a read error. V and J are TRBV4-1 and TRBJ1-1; no clear D. Per the germline V gene, CDR1 is MGHRA and CDR2 is YSYEKL. Trimming removed 0 bases from V and 0 bases from J, with 11 bases in between. The CDR3 is made up of 16 amino acids. CDR3 nucleotide sequence: TGCGCCAGCAGCCAAGATGAGCTCCTCATGAACACTGAAGCTTTCTTA. This sequence encodes CASSQDELLMNTEAFL.

This clonotype was seen repeatedly, ten times or more. V gene TRBV30 combines with J gene TRBJ2-2; D is unresolved. Germline V lookup: CDR1 GTSNPN, CDR2 SVGIG (reference sequence). The CDR3 has 14 amino acids. The germline V and J ends were trimmed by 2 bases and 1 base, with 8 bases remaining between them. CDR3 amino acids: CAWSPTMNTGELFF. In nucleotides, the CDR3 is TGTGCCTGGAGTCCGACAATGAACACCGGGGAGCTGTTTTTT.

This clonotype appeared a few times. This rearrangement joins TRBV24-1 to TRBJ2-1; the match to TRBD2 covers 8 bases. The CDR3 length is 16 residues. Germline trimming cut 5 bases from V and 8 bases from J; bases unmatched to any gene: 13. Per the germline V gene, CDR1 is KGHDR and CDR2 is SFDVKD. This CDR3 reads CATSARGTSLFDEQFF. Written as DNA, the CDR3 is TGTGCCACCAGTGCCAGAGGGACTAGTCTCTTCGATGAGCAGTTCTTC.

The chain links TRBV5-4 to TRBJ2-3; D possibly corresponds to TRBD1 (5 bases). The CDR3 is made up of 17 amino acids. Germline values: CDR1 SGHNT, CDR2 YYREEE (reference sequence). Trimming took 0 bases from V and 7 from J, leaving 21 bases between them. CDR3 in DNA: TGTGCCAGCAGCTTGGGTTCCAGTGGCATAGGGGTCAATACGCAGTATTTT. Protein sequence: CASSLGSSGIGVNTQYF. The full variable domain, with the rest looked up from reference TRBV5-4 and TRBJ2-3, is ETGVTQSPTHLIKTRGQQVTLRCSSQSGHNTVSWYQQALGQGPQFIFQYYREEENGRGNFPPRFSGLQFPNYSSELNVNALELDDSALYLCASSLGSSGIGVNTQYFGPGTRLTVL.

This clonotype was observed a handful of times. The V and J genes are TRBV7-2 and TRBJ2-3, with 7 bases identical to TRBD2. In germline, CDR1 is SGHTA, CDR2 FQGNSA. With V trimmed by 1 base and J by 1 base, 5 bases remained unmatched. The CDR3 is 16 amino acids. The CDR3 here is CASSLGGGWGTDTQYF. The CDR3 DNA reads as TGTGCCAGCAGCTTAGGGGGGGGGTGGGGCACAGATACGCAGTATTTT.

This clonotype was recorded at least ten times. This rearrangement joins TRBV5-1 to TRBJ2-7; maybe TRBD1 (5 bases). This CDR3 comprises 13 residues. Germline assignment: CDR1 SGHRS and CDR2 YFSETQ. V lost 7 bases, J lost 2 bases, and 13 bases lay in between. This CDR3 reads CASAPGFTYEQYF. The CDR3 DNA is TGCGCCAGCGCCCCAGGGTTCACCTACGAGCAGTACTTC.

On this clonotype itself: An end of the junction does not agree with germline; a read error may underlie this. The V gene is TRBV6-6, the J gene TRBJ2-5; 8 bases line up with TRBD2. CDR3 length equals 13 residues. Germline V gene data show CDR1 as MNHNY and CDR2 as SVGAGI (reference sequence). The CDR3 spells CVSSRLASETQYF. The CDR3 nucleotides are TGTGTCAGCAGTCGACTAGCGAGTGAGACCCAGTACTTC.

This clonotype was detected ten times or more. The V and J genes are TRBV30 and TRBJ2-7; 9 nucleotides line up with TRBD1. CDR1 and CDR2 (germline): GTSNPN, SVGIG (reference sequence). V gave up 5 bases and J gave up 2 bases; unmatched junction bases: 1. This CDR3 spans 12 amino acids. The CDR3 here is CAWGTGTYEQYF. In DNA, the CDR3 is TGTGCCTGGGGGACAGGGACCTACGAGCAGTACTTC. The whole variable domain, remainder taken from reference TRBV30 and TRBJ2-7, is SQTIHQWPATLVQPVGSPLSLECTVEGTSNPNLYWYRQAAGRGLQLLFYSVGIGQISSEVPQNLSASRPQDRQFILSSKKLLLSDSGFYLCAWGTGTYEQYFGPGTRLTVT.

The rearrangement joins TRBV6-2 or TRBV6-3 to TRBJ2-3; TRBD1 matches 8 bases. The CDR3 extends over 18 amino acids. The junction had 16 bases not matched to a gene; V was cut back by 5 bases and J by 3 bases. Germline V gene data show CDR1 as MNHEY and CDR2 as SVGEGT. The CDR3 loop is CASSTPTLTGVNTDTQYF. CDR3 nucleotides: TGTGCCAGCAGTACCCCGACTCTGACAGGGGTGAATACAGATACGCAGTATTTT.

This clonotype was detected ten times or more. The chain couples TRBV4-1 to TRBJ2-4, with a tentative D call TRBD1 (6 bases). The CDR3 sequence is 15 residues long. V was clipped by 3 bases and J by 3 bases, with 12 bases between them. CDR1 and CDR2 from the germline V gene are MGHRA and YSYEKL. The CDR3 bases are TGCGCCAGCAGCCACACCGACAGGAACAAAAACATTCAGTACTTC. Translating gives CASSHTDRNKNIQYF.

About this clonotype itself: A much larger clone differs by one base, so this may be a read error. The chain joins TRBV29-1 to TRBJ2-2; 7 nucleotides align to TRBD2. CDR1 SQVTM and CDR2 ANQGSEA come from the germline V gene. CDR3 size: 14 residues. The CDR3, as DNA: TGCAGGGCGGATAGCGGGCCGAACACCGGGGAGCTGTTTTTT. Its protein product is CRADSGPNTGELFF.

On this clonotype: A read error may explain this, as a much larger clone is one base away. The chain carries TRBV7-2 and TRBJ2-7; 9 bases align to TRBD1. Germline V gene data show CDR1 as SGHTA and CDR2 as FQGNSA. The CDR3 sequence is 14 residues long. CDR3 residues: CASSTRDRDYKQYF. The CDR3 DNA reads TGTGCCAGCAGCACCCGGGACAGGGACTACAAGCAGTACTTC.

The chain has TRBV27 and TRBJ2-3; perhaps D is TRBD1 or TRBD2 (6 bases each). Germline CDR1 is MNHEY and CDR2 is SMNVEV (reference sequence). The CDR3 is made up of 15 amino acids. Trimming cost V 6 bases and J 0 bases, with 13 bases left between them. The CDR3 DNA reads as TGTGCCAGCAGGGGGGGCGAGTCTAGCACAGATACGCAGTATTTT. It yields the protein CASRGGESSTDTQYF.

This chain links TRBV5-3 with TRBJ2-3; D remains ambiguous. TRBV5-3 is annotated as an ORF whose role is uncertain. V was cut by 8 bases and J by 8 bases, with 18 bases left in between. CDR3 length equals 13 residues. The DNA for the CDR3 is TGTGCCAGTAAAGGGCCCCACCCCGGTACGCAGTATTTT. Translation: CASKGPHPGTQYF.

The gene calls are TRBV7-3 and TRBJ2-3; no reliable D call. In germline, CDR1 is SGHTA, CDR2 FQGTGA. The length of the CDR3 is 13 residues. Trimming removed 1 base from V and 4 bases from J, with 6 bases in between. CDR3 sequence: CASSLMPADTQYF. In DNA form, the CDR3 reads TGTGCCAGCAGCTTAATGCCCGCAGATACGCAGTATTTT.